This T cell receptor (beta chain) was captured in a study of regulatory T cells in long-lasting Graves disease. This CDR3 spans 16 amino acids. CDR1 and CDR2 from the germline V gene are MNHEY and SVGEGT. V lost 5 bases and J lost 3, with 16 bases in between. As to time point: newly diagnosed GD, antithyroid drugs for less than 3 months. The TCR library was prepared using RNA isolated from PBMCs. Researchers made TCR beta libraries by using iRepertoire HTBI primers and running Arm-PCR on CDR3 regions. From the multiplex PCR reads, TCRdb called clonotypes with MiXCR, one entry per CDR3 protein. In the table there are 300,000 to 400,000 distinct CDR3 sequences, roughly 17% of which are singletons. This sample was also put to use in a study of T cells in Graves' hyperthyroidism and ophthalmopathy.

The source was peripheral blood mononuclear cells (PBMCs), collected at new diagnosis, from a patient treated with antithyroid drugs. This TCR came from a man aged 40-55 years with Graves disease. The chain has TRBV6-2 or TRBV6-3 and TRBJ2-2, with D hard to call. The CDR3 is CASSEAIQKYTGELFF. The CDR3 region has the DNA TGTGCCAGCAGTGAAGCTATTCAGAAATACACCGGGGAGCTGTTTTTT.